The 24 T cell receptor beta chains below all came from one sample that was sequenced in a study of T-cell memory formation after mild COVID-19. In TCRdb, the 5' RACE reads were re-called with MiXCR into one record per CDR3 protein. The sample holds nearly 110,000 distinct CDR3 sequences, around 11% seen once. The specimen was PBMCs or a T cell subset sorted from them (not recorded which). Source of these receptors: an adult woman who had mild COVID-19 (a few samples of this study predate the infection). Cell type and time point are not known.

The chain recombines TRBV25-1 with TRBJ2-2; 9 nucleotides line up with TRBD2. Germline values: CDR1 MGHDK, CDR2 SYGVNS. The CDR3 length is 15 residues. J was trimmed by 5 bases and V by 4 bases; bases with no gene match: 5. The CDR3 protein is CASSAVSGGTGELFF. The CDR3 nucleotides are TGTGCCAGCAGTGCCGTTAGCGGGGGTACCGGGGAGCTGTTTTTT.

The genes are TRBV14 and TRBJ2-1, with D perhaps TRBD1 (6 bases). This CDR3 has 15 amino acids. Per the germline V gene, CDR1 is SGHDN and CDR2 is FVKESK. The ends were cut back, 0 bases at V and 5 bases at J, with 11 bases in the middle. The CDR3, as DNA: TGTGCCAGCAGCCAAGATTGGCAGGGGAACAATGAGCAGTTCTTC. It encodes CASSQDWQGNNEQFF.

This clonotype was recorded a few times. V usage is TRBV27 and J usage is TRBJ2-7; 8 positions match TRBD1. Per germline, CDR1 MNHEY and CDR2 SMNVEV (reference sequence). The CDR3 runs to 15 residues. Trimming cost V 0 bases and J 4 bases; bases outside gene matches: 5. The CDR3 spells CASSLSSGGPYEQYF. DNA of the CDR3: TGTGCCAGCAGTTTATCGTCAGGGGGCCCGTACGAGCAGTACTTC.

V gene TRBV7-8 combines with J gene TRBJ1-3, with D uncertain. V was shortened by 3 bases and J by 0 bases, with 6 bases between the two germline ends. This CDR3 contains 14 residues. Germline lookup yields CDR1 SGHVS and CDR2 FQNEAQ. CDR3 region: CASSFFGSGNTIYF. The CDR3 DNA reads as TGTGCCAGCAGCTTTTTTGGCTCTGGAAACACCATATATTTT.

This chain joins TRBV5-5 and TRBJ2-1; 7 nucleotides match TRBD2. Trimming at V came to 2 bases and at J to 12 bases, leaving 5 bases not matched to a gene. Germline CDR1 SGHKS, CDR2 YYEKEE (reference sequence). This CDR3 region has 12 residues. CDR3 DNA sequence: TGTGCCAGCAGCTTCTTCGGGGAGGGGCAGTTCTTC. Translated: CASSFFGEGQFF.

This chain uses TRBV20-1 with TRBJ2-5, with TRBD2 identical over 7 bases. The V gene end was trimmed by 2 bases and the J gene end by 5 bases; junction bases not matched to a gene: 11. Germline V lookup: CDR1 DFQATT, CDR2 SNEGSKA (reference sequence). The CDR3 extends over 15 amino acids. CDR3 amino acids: CSARPTRDYKETQYF. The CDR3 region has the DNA TGCAGTGCTAGACCAACCCGGGACTACAAGGAGACCCAGTACTTC.

This chain's CDR3 is CATSSARTSGRIEQFF. The CDR3 DNA reads as TGTGCCACCAGCAGCGCCCGGACTAGCGGGAGGATTGAGCAGTTCTTC. The chain couples TRBV15 to TRBJ2-1, with 14 bases fitting TRBD2. CDR3 length: 16 residues. Germline CDR1 is LNHNV and CDR2 is YYDKDF (reference sequence). V was clipped by 3 bases and J by 9 bases; unmatched bases: 7.

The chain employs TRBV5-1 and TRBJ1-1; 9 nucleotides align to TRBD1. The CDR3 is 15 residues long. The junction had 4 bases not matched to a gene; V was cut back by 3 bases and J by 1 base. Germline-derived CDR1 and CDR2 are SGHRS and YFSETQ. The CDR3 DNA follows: TGCGCCAGCAGCTCAGGGACAGGGCCGAACACTGAAGCTTTCTTT. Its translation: CASSSGTGPNTEAFF.

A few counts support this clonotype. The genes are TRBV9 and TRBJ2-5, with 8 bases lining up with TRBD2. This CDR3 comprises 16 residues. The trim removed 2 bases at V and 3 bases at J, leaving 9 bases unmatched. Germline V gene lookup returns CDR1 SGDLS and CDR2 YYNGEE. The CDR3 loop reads CASSVGPGRGEETQYF. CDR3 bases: TGTGCCAGCAGCGTCGGGCCCGGGAGGGGGGAAGAGACCCAGTACTTC.

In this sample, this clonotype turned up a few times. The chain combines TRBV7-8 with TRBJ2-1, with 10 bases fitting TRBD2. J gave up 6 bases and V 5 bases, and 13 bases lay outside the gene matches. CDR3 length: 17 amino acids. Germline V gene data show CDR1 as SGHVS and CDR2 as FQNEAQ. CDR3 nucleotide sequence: TGTGCCAGCAGCCGCGGCCTCCTAGCGGGAGTCGGCAATGAGCAGTTCTTC. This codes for CASSRGLLAGVGNEQFF.

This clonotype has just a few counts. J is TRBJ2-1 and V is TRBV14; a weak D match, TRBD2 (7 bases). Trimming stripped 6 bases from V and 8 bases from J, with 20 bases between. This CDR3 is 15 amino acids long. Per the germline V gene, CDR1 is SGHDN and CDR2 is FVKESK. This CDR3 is CASSQLAPGGDEQFF. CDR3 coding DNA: TGTGCCAGCAGTCAACTAGCCCCGGGGGGCGATGAGCAGTTCTTC.

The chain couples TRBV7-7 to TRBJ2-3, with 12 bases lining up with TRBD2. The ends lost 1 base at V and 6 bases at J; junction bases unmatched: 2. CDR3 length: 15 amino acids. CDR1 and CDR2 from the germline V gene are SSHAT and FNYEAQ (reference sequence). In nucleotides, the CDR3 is TGTGCCAGCAGCTTAGGACTAGCGGGGGAGGATACGCAGTATTTT. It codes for CASSLGLAGEDTQYF.

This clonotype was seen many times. The CDR3 protein is CASSQDGAFKGYTF. The CDR3 bases are TGTGCCAGCAGCCAAGATGGAGCCTTCAAGGGCTACACCTTC. This rearrangement joins TRBV4-2 to TRBJ1-2; no firm D call. V lost 0 bases and J lost 8, with 13 bases in between. In germline, CDR1 is LGHNA, CDR2 YNFKEQ. This CDR3 region has 14 residues.

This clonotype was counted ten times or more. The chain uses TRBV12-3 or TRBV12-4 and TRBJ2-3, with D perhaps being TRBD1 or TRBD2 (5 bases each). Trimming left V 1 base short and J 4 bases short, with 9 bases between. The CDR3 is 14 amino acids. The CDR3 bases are TGTGCCAGCAGTTTAGGGCAGGGACCAGATACGCAGTATTTT. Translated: CASSLGQGPDTQYF.

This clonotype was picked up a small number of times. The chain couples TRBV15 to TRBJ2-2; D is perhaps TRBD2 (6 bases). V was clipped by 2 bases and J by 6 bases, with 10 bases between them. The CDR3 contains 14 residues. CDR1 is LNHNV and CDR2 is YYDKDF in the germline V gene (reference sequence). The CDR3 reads CATSRLPGAGELFF. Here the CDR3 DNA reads TGTGCCACCAGCAGACTGCCGGGAGCCGGGGAGCTGTTTTTT.

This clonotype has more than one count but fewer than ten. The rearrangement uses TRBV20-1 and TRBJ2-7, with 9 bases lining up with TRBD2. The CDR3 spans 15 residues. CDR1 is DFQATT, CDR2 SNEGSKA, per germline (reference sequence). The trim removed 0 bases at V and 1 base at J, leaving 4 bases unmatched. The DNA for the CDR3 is TGCAGTGCTAGAGATGTAGCGGGAGTATCCTACGAGCAGTACTTC. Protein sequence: CSARDVAGVSYEQYF.

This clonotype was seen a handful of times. Here the CDR3 DNA reads TGTGCCAGCAGCTTCCCGACAGGTTCCACCGGGGAGCTGTTTTTT. Translated, it gives CASSFPTGSTGELFF. The chain employs TRBV13 and TRBJ2-2; possibly TRBD1 for D (6 bases). V was pared by 3 bases and J by 4 bases, with 12 bases between. Germline-derived CDR1 and CDR2 are PRHDT and FYEKMQ (reference sequence). The CDR3 length is 15 residues.

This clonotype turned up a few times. This chain's CDR3 is CASSWGQSNEQYF. The CDR3 DNA reads as TGTGCCAGTAGTTGGGGACAGAGCAACGAGCAGTACTTC. The chain combines TRBV19 with TRBJ2-7, with TRBD1 matching over 7 bases. The CDR3 is 13 amino acids. Germline loops: CDR1 LNHDA, CDR2 SQIVND (reference sequence). V lost 5 bases to trimming and J lost 5 bases; unmatched junction nucleotides: 6. The full variable domain, in which reference TRBV19 and TRBJ2-7 provide the parts outside the CDR3, is DGGITQSPKYLFRKEGQNVTLSCEQNLNHDAMYWYRQDPGQGLRLIYYSQIVNDFQKGDIAEGYSVSREKKESFPLTVTSAQKNPTAFYLCASSWGQSNEQYFGPGTRLTVT.

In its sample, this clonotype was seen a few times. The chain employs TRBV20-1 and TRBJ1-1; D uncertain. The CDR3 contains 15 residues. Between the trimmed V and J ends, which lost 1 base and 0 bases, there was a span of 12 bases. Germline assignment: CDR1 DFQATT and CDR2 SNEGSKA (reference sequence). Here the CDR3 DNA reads TGCAGTGCTAGAGTCACCCGGTTCATGAACACTGAAGCTTTCTTT. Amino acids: CSARVTRFMNTEAFF.

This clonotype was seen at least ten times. The CDR3 DNA sequence: TGTGCCAGCAGTGTGTGGCGGGAGGAGGTGGAGACCCAGTACTTC. Protein sequence: CASSVWREEVETQYF. The chain has TRBV6-1 and TRBJ2-5; 8 positions match TRBD2. In germline, CDR1 is MNHNS, CDR2 SASEGT. V trimming: 4 bases; J trimming: 5 bases; junction bases outside the gene matches: 9. CDR3 length: 15 amino acids.

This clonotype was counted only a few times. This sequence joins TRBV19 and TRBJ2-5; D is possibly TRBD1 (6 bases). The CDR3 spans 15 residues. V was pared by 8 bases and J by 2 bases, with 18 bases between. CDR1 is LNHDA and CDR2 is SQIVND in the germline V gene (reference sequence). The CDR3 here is CASGTEDSYQETQYF. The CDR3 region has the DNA TGTGCCAGTGGTACCGAGGACAGCTATCAAGAGACCCAGTACTTC.

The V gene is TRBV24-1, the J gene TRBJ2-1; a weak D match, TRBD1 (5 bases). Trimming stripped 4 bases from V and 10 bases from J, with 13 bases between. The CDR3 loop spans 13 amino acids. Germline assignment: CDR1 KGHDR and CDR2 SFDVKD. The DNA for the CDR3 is TGTGCCACCAGTGACTCCAGGGCTCTCGAGCAGTTCTTC. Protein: CATSDSRALEQFF.

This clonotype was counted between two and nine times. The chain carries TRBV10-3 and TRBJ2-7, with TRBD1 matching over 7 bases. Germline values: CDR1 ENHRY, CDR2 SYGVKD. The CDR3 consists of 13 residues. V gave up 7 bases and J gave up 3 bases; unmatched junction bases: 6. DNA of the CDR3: TGTGCCATCATGCAGGGGGATCTCTACGAGCAGTACTTC. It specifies CAIMQGDLYEQYF.

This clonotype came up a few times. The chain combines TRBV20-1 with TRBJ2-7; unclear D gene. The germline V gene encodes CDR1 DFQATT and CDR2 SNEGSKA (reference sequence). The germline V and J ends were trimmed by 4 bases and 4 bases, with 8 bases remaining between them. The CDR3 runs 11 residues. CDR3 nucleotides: TGCAGTGCTATTCGTGAATACGAGCAGTACTTC. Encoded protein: CSAIREYEQYF.